This TCR beta chain was recovered during a study of CD8+CD57+ T cells in acquired aplastic anemia. Turning to the study itself: Sorted CD4+ and CD8+ cells gave a mean 3.2 ug DNA, range about 0.19 to 27.4 ug. Study observations and caveats: Both patients and controls carried the same twenty-nine CD8+ CDR3 sequences.

Ten or more counts support this clonotype. Its cognate antigen is unknown. TCR beta VDJ and CDR3 profiles were obtained from a genomic DNA template. From the reads, TCRdb called clonotypes with MiXCR, one entry per CDR3 protein. Found here are 150,000 to 200,000 distinct CDR3 sequences, about half of them singletons; the top ten hold roughly 1.8%. CDR3 size: 13 residues. Trimming took off 5 bases at V and 10 bases at J, with 15 bases between the two ends. The germline V gene has CDR1 SSHAT and CDR2 FNYEAQ (reference sequence). Whoever was chosen for sequencing had shown CD8+CD57+ cell expansion by flow cytometry. Every patient presented with severe acquired aplastic anemia.

The rearrangement links TRBV7-7 to TRBJ2-1, with D possibly TRBD1 on 7 matching bases. The clonotype was recovered from a human donor with aplastic anemia. The sequenced sample was sorted CD4+, CD8+, or CD8+CD57+ T cells (not recorded which) from PBMCs. The CDR3 protein is CASSPAPGGEQFF. The CDR3 nucleotides are TGTGCCAGCAGCCCAGCACCAGGGGGGGAGCAGTTCTTC.